Presented here are 31 T cell receptor beta chains from one specimen sequenced in a study of T cells expressing NK-cell markers. TCRdb reprocessed the 5' RACE reads; each CDR3 protein has one entry and no DNA is given. This sample contains roughly 420,000 distinct CDR3 sequences. The sequenced sample was blood T cells: a sorted CD56 or NKG2C T cell subset, CD4+ or CD8+ T cells, or bulk PBMC T cells (not recorded which). Receptor source: a woman between 18 and 70 years old in good health.

The rearrangement links TRBV10-1 to TRBJ2-6; TCRdb indicates TRBD1, and absent DNA this call remains unverified. Per the germline V gene, CDR1 is WNHNN and CDR2 is SYGVQD (reference sequence). The CDR3 is 16 residues long. CDR3 in amino acids: CASSEGQPSGANVLTF.

This chain links TRBV7-2 with TRBJ1-4; the D call from TCRdb, TRBD1, cannot be confirmed without DNA. CDR1 and CDR2 (germline): SGHTA, FQGNSA. This CDR3 spans 17 amino acids. The CDR3 loop is CASSLGGHFATNEKLFF.

The chain has TRBV4-3 and TRBJ2-2; TCRdb lists TRBD1, though no DNA is available to test this call. The CDR3 length is 16 residues. Germline lookup yields CDR1 LGHNA and CDR2 YSLEER. The CDR3 reads CASSQDLTGWTGELFF.

The chain is built from TRBV6-2 or TRBV6-3 and TRBJ2-6. Germline assignment: CDR1 MNHEY and CDR2 SVGEGT. The CDR3 is 14 amino acids. The CDR3 region is CASTQGSGANVLTF.

The chain joins TRBV7-3 to TRBJ1-2; TCRdb indicates TRBD1, and absent DNA this call remains unverified. CDR1 is SGHTA and CDR2 is FQGTGA in the germline V gene. This CDR3 is 16 amino acids long. The CDR3 protein is CASSLSYEGPNYGYTF.

V gene TRBV5-4 combines with J gene TRBJ2-3; TCRdb's D call, TRBD2, is unchecked because there is no DNA. This CDR3 region has 16 residues. Germline-derived CDR1 and CDR2 are SGHNT and YYREEE (reference sequence). This CDR3 is CASSFITSGPTDTQYF.

V is TRBV28 and J is TRBJ2-1; checking the TCRdb D call of TRBD2 is not possible without DNA. Germline V gives CDR1 MDHEN, CDR2 SYDVKM. The CDR3 consists of 16 residues. CDR3 region: CASSLAGLAGTNEQFF.

The rearrangement joins TRBV28 to TRBJ1-2; TCRdb's assignment of TRBD1 cannot be checked, as there is no DNA. CDR3 length equals 16 residues. Germline V gene sequence: CDR1 MDHEN, CDR2 SYDVKM. The CDR3 reads CASSLLASTGNYGYTF.

The CDR3 region is CSASFRGRRGEQFF. This sequence joins TRBV20-1 and TRBJ2-1; TCRdb's assignment of TRBD1 cannot be checked, as there is no DNA. CDR3 length equals 14 residues. Germline lookup yields CDR1 DFQATT and CDR2 SNEGSKA (reference sequence).

The CDR3 spells CSADTGGGVYEQYF. This chain uses TRBV20-1 with TRBJ2-7; TCRdb indicates TRBD1, and absent DNA this call remains unverified. Germline V gives CDR1 DFQATT, CDR2 SNEGSKA (reference sequence). This CDR3 region has 14 residues.

CDR3 sequence: CASSLGQGDEKLFF. The chain joins TRBV7-6 to TRBJ1-4; TCRdb names TRBD1, which stays unverified in the absence of DNA. CDR3 length: 14 residues. Germline CDR1 reads SGHVS; CDR2 reads FNYEAQ.

The CDR3 is CSAPGQGSTDTQYF. This chain uses TRBV20-1 with TRBJ2-3; the TRBD1 assignment by TCRdb is unverifiable without DNA. Germline V lookup: CDR1 DFQATT, CDR2 SNEGSKA (reference sequence). This CDR3 region has 14 residues.

The rearrangement links TRBV13 to TRBJ2-3; with no DNA, the TCRdb D assignment of TRBD2 cannot be verified. The germline V gene encodes CDR1 PRHDT and CDR2 FYEKMQ (reference sequence). CDR3 length equals 16 residues. CDR3 amino acids: CASSSPSGTRGDTQYF.

The chain employs TRBV5-1 and TRBJ1-2; TCRdb reports TRBD1, a call that lacks DNA to check it against. Looked up from germline, CDR1 is SGHRS and CDR2 is YFSETQ. This CDR3 spans 13 amino acids. CDR3 amino acids: CASGQGLNYGYTF. Variable domain in full (rest from reference TRBV5-1 and TRBJ1-2): KAGVTQTPRYLIKTRGQQVTLSCSPISGHRSVSWYQQTPGQGLQFLFEYFSETQRNKGNFPGRFSGRQFSNSRSEMNVSTLELGDSALYLCASGQGLNYGYTFGSGTRLTVV.

CDR3 protein: CASTTSGPYEQYF. V usage is TRBV7-2 and J usage is TRBJ2-7; as DNA is missing, the TRBD2 call by TCRdb cannot be tested. The CDR3 is 13 amino acids. CDR1 and CDR2 from the germline V gene are SGHTA and FQGNSA.

J is TRBJ1-6 and V is TRBV5-1; lacking DNA, the TRBD1 call made by TCRdb goes unchecked. This CDR3 spans 14 amino acids. CDR1 is SGHRS, CDR2 YFSETQ, per germline. The CDR3 is CASQYDSRNSPLHF. The full variable domain, completed using reference TRBV5-1 and TRBJ1-6, is KAGVTQTPRYLIKTRGQQVTLSCSPISGHRSVSWYQQTPGQGLQFLFEYFSETQRNKGNFPGRFSGRQFSNSRSEMNVSTLELGDSALYLCASQYDSRNSPLHFGNGTRLTVT.

V gene TRBV29-1 combines with J gene TRBJ1-5; TCRdb gives TRBD1 as the D gene, but with no DNA this cannot be confirmed. Germline-derived CDR1 and CDR2 are SQVTM and ANQGSEA. The CDR3 consists of 13 residues. CDR3 region: CSVGQGGNQPQHF. Based on the CDR3 plus reference TRBV29-1 and TRBJ1-5, the full variable domain is SAVISQKPSRDICQRGTSLTIQCQVDSQVTMMFWYRQQPGQSLTLIATANQGSEATYESGFVIDKFPISRPNLTFSTLTVSNMSPEDSSIYLCSVGQGGNQPQHFGDGTRLSIL.

The gene calls are TRBV12-3 or TRBV12-4 and TRBJ2-5; TCRdb returns TRBD2, unconfirmable since there is no DNA. CDR3 length: 14 residues. This CDR3 reads CASSVRSGGETQYF.

This sequence joins TRBV30 and TRBJ2-3; no DNA is available, so the TRBD1 call from TCRdb remains unchecked. The length of the CDR3 is 12 residues. Germline loops: CDR1 GTSNPN, CDR2 SVGIG (reference sequence). The CDR3: CAWSVWGGFWYF.

The V gene is TRBV4-1, the J gene TRBJ2-1; the D gene TCRdb calls, TRBD2, cannot be checked with no DNA. The V gene's germline CDR1 is MGHRA and CDR2 YSYEKL. The CDR3 contains 17 residues. The CDR3 is CASSQGGTSGGAREQFF.

This chain uses TRBV5-1 with TRBJ2-6; the D call of TRBD2 rests on TCRdb alone, since no DNA is present to check it. Germline V gives CDR1 SGHRS, CDR2 YFSETQ. This CDR3 comprises 19 residues. CDR3 protein: CASRPSRDYRPSGANVLTF.

This sequence joins TRBV7-9 and TRBJ2-7. Germline CDR1 is SEHNR and CDR2 is FQNEAQ (reference sequence). This CDR3 is 12 amino acids long. The CDR3 reads CASSRASYEQYF.

This chain joins TRBV19 and TRBJ2-1; absent DNA, TCRdb's TRBD1 call cannot be checked. CDR1 LNHDA and CDR2 SQIVND come from the germline V gene (reference sequence). The CDR3 totals 17 residues. CDR3 region: CASSIHSLTGGRNEQFF.

V gene TRBV6-2 or TRBV6-3 combines with J gene TRBJ2-1; the D gene TCRdb calls, TRBD2, cannot be checked with no DNA. Germline loops: CDR1 MNHEY, CDR2 SVGEGT. The CDR3 runs to 15 residues. The CDR3 here is CASRPLREGNNEQFF.

The chain is built from TRBV4-1 and TRBJ1-6; the TRBD1 assignment by TCRdb is unverifiable without DNA. The CDR3 loop spans 17 amino acids. CDR1 and CDR2 from the germline V gene are MGHRA and YSYEKL. This chain's CDR3 is CASSIKGQDFFNSPLHF.

The chain has TRBV7-9 and TRBJ2-7; TCRdb's assignment of TRBD2 cannot be checked, as there is no DNA. The CDR3 has 12 amino acids. Germline values: CDR1 SEHNR, CDR2 FQNEAQ (reference sequence). The CDR3 spells CASSFEAGGNLF.

The chain recombines TRBV6-5 with TRBJ2-3; the D gene TCRdb calls, TRBD2, cannot be checked with no DNA. The CDR3 is 17 residues long. Germline V gene data show CDR1 as MNHEY and CDR2 as SVGAGI. The CDR3 sequence: CASSYLNRDLNPDTQYF.

The CDR3: CASSLTGTLSSYNEQFF. The J gene is TRBJ2-1, the V gene TRBV7-3; TCRdb outputs TRBD2, but without DNA this stays unchecked. The V gene's germline CDR1 is SGHTA and CDR2 FQGTGA. The length of the CDR3 is 17 residues. Looking up the rest from reference TRBV7-3 and TRBJ2-1 gives the full variable domain: GAGVSQTPSNKVTEKGKYVELRCDPISGHTALYWYRQSLGQGPEFLIYFQGTGAADDSGLPNDRFFAVRPEGSVSTLKIQRTERGDSAVYLCASSLTGTLSSYNEQFFGPGTRLTVL.

This chain joins TRBV20-1 and TRBJ1-6. The CDR3 is made up of 18 amino acids. Germline V gives CDR1 DFQATT, CDR2 SNEGSKA (reference sequence). The CDR3 is CSARPAGRESSYNSPLHF.

The gene calls are TRBV5-1 and TRBJ1-4; TCRdb gives TRBD1 as the D gene, but with no DNA this cannot be confirmed. The CDR3 totals 16 residues. Germline lookup yields CDR1 SGHRS and CDR2 YFSETQ. This chain's CDR3 is CASSLTGTTKGEKLFF. Variable domain in full (rest from reference TRBV5-1 and TRBJ1-4): KAGVTQTPRYLIKTRGQQVTLSCSPISGHRSVSWYQQTPGQGLQFLFEYFSETQRNKGNFPGRFSGRQFSNSRSEMNVSTLELGDSALYLCASSLTGTTKGEKLFFGSGTQLSVL.

The chain uses TRBV7-2 and TRBJ2-1. The CDR3 has 15 residues. In germline, CDR1 is SGHTA, CDR2 FQGNSA. CDR3 residues: CASSSGWSSYNEQFF.